The clone carrying this T cell receptor beta chain was counted ten times or more. Amplified material comprised TCR beta CDR3 regions derived from RNA transcripts. After a first-round RT-PCR with HTBI primers, a second-round multiplex PCR was run. Each CDR3 protein gets one entry after TCRdb re-called the multiplex PCR reads with MiXCR. The top ten clones hold about 7% of a sample with some 380,000 distinct CDR3 sequences, roughly 14% of them seen once. The trim removed 5 bases at V and 11 bases at J, leaving 6 bases unmatched. This CDR3 has 13 amino acids. Germline CDR1 and CDR2: MDHEN and SYDVKM. The hyperthyroidism patients, aged 18 to 65, had been newly diagnosed, with under 2 months' duration. Uncontrolled infections, other autoimmune diseases, pregnancy or lactation barred patients from enrollment. PBMCs were obtained from about 10 ml of fresh peripheral blood. This sample was included in a study of Graves' ophthalmopathy and Graves' hyperthyroidism. Study overall: Peripheral blood collection took place at initial diagnosis, before any treatment.

The chain joins TRBV28 to TRBJ1-1; 12 bases match TRBD1. The source of this sequence is a woman between 18 and 29 years old with stable Graves' hyperthyroidism. Sequenced material: peripheral blood. The DNA for the CDR3 is TGTGCCAGCAGTACCGGGACAGGGGGCGCGGCTTTCTTT. It specifies CASSTGTGGAAFF.